A single sample is the source of the 25 T cell receptor beta chains below, sequenced in a study of technical replicates of blood from a few donors (dated by TCRdb to about 2017). Libraries came from the immunoSEQ multiplex PCR assay. TCRdb took over this immuneACCESS table, retaining in-frame rearrangements with V and J assigned. Such tables are incomplete; in checked studies, under half of the missing clones stem from an unresolved V gene, and the remainder is unexplained. Here the sample has approximately 73,000 clones; 93% occur a single time. The ten largest clones capture roughly 0.25% of the sample. Sequencing input: T cells isolated from PBMCs. The receptors here all came from a human donor in good health.

V gene TRBV7-9 combines with J gene TRBJ1-5; D gene uncertain. V dropped 5 bases and J dropped 4 bases, with 12 bases sitting between them. Germline CDR1 is SEHNR and CDR2 is FQNEAQ (reference sequence). This CDR3 spans 14 amino acids. The CDR3 loop reads CASSPEGGNQPQHF. Here the CDR3 DNA reads TGTGCCAGCAGCCCGGAGGGAGGGAATCAGCCCCAGCATTTT.

The V gene is TRBV4-1, the J gene TRBJ2-3; perhaps TRBD2 as D (5 bases). The CDR3 length is 14 residues. Germline lookup yields CDR1 MGHRA and CDR2 YSYEKL. Trimming cost V 1 base and J 11 bases, with 16 bases left between them. The CDR3 loop reads CASSQGAGELGQYF. CDR3 nucleotide sequence: TGCGCCAGCAGCCAAGGGGCCGGGGAGCTGGGGCAGTATTTT.

The chain has TRBV7-8 and TRBJ2-2, with a tentative D call TRBD1 (6 bases). Germline CDR1 SGHVS, CDR2 FQNEAQ. The V end was cut by 5 bases, the J end by 7 bases, with 35 bases between. The CDR3 has 21 amino acids. CDR3 loop: CASSGARDIAVPYTTGGELFF. In DNA, the CDR3 is TGTGCCAGCAGCGGAGCAAGGGACATCGCGGTACCCTACACAACGGGCGGGGAGCTGTTTTTT. The complete variable domain, with remaining parts taken from reference TRBV7-8 and TRBJ2-2, reads GAGVSQSPRYKVAKRGQDVALRCDPISGHVSLFWYQQALGQGPEFLTYFQNEAQLDKSGLPSDRFFAERPEGSVSTLKIQRTQQEDSAVYLCASSGARDIAVPYTTGGELFFGEGSRLTVL.

The chain uses TRBV7-9 and TRBJ2-1; 9 bases are a match to TRBD2. The CDR3 is 16 residues long. Trimming removed 5 bases from V and 4 bases from J; junction bases left unmatched: 9. Germline values: CDR1 SEHNR, CDR2 FQNEAQ (reference sequence). The CDR3 loop is CASSPIAGAPYNEQFF. For the CDR3, the DNA is TGTGCCAGCAGCCCCATAGCGGGAGCCCCTTACAATGAGCAGTTCTTC.

V usage is TRBV6-5 and J usage is TRBJ1-1; D gene uncertain. The CDR3 covers 14 residues. In germline, CDR1 is MNHEY, CDR2 SVGAGI. V shed 7 bases and J shed 0 bases, with 12 bases lying between them. CDR3 residues: CASTGNVMNTEAFF. CDR3 nucleotides: TGTGCCAGCACGGGGAACGTTATGAACACTGAAGCTTTCTTT.

V usage is TRBV30 and J usage is TRBJ1-6; tentative D call: TRBD1 (6 bases). V lost 4 bases and J 7 bases, leaving 17 bases between the germline ends. CDR3 length: 15 amino acids. Germline V lookup: CDR1 GTSNPN, CDR2 SVGIG (reference sequence). The DNA for the CDR3 is TGTGCCTGGAATTACGGGGGGCTCCTCAATTCACCCCTCCACTTT. This translates into CAWNYGGLLNSPLHF. Supplemented by reference TRBV30 and TRBJ1-6, the full variable domain reads SQTIHQWPATLVQPVGSPLSLECTVEGTSNPNLYWYRQAAGRGLQLLFYSVGIGQISSEVPQNLSASRPQDRQFILSSKKLLLSDSGFYLCAWNYGGLLNSPLHFGNGTRLTVT.

V gene TRBV27 combines with J gene TRBJ1-1, with D possibly being TRBD1 (5 bases). There are 12 residues in the CDR3. V lost 6 bases to trimming and J lost 4 bases, with 9 bases between them. The germline gives CDR1 MNHEY, CDR2 SMNVEV (reference sequence). CDR3 sequence reads: CASSLRATEAFF. CDR3 nucleotide sequence: TGTGCCAGCAGCCTCAGGGCCACTGAAGCTTTCTTT.

V usage is TRBV2 and J usage is TRBJ1-5, with 8 bases aligning to TRBD1. Germline assignment: CDR1 SNHLY and CDR2 FYNNEI. J lost 6 bases, V lost 7 bases, and 8 bases had no gene match. This CDR3 is 14 amino acids long. The CDR3 region is CASTLQGGLQPQHF. The CDR3 region has the DNA TGTGCCAGCACCCTACAGGGGGGCCTTCAGCCCCAGCATTTT.

This chain links TRBV29-1 with TRBJ2-3; D possibly corresponds to TRBD2 (5 bases). V lost 5 bases and J lost 0, with 12 bases in between. This CDR3 has 14 amino acids. In germline, CDR1 is SQVTM, CDR2 ANQGSEA. CDR3 loop: CSVREGPSTDTQYF. Written as DNA, the CDR3 is TGCAGCGTTCGCGAGGGTCCTAGCACAGATACGCAGTATTTT.

This rearrangement joins TRBV14 to TRBJ1-2; 8 nucleotides align to TRBD1. Per germline, CDR1 SGHDN and CDR2 FVKESK. The CDR3 is 15 amino acids. V gave up 3 bases and J gave up 3 bases; unmatched junction bases: 6. The CDR3 DNA sequence: TGTGCCAGCAGCCACTTGGACAGGGTTTACTATGGCTACACCTTC. This sequence encodes CASSHLDRVYYGYTF.

The rearrangement links TRBV7-2 to TRBJ2-1; possible D gene TRBD2, 6 bases. The V gene lost 8 bases and the J gene lost 15 bases, with 17 bases spanning the gap. CDR3 length: 11 residues. CDR1 is SGHTA and CDR2 is FQGNSA in the germline V gene. CDR3 DNA sequence: TGTGCCAGCGACCTCGGGAGCCTCCCGTTCTTC. This translates into CASDLGSLPFF.

The gene calls are TRBV29-1 and TRBJ2-7; TRBD2 aligns across 11 bases. The germline V gene encodes CDR1 SQVTM and CDR2 ANQGSEA. The CDR3 sequence is 17 residues long. V dropped 0 bases and J dropped 3; count of bases not matched to a gene: 10. The chain's CDR3 is CSVEDRKGLAGGYEQYF. CDR3 DNA: TGCAGCGTTGAAGATCGAAAAGGGCTAGCGGGGGGCTACGAGCAGTACTTC.

The chain has TRBV5-5 and TRBJ2-7; D is ambiguous. Trimming pared 1 base from V and 2 bases from J, leaving 10 bases between. The CDR3 covers 14 residues. Germline CDR1 reads SGHKS; CDR2 reads YYEKEE (reference sequence). CDR3: CASSLTVPTYEQYF. The DNA of the CDR3 is TGTGCCAGCAGCTTGACAGTACCAACCTACGAGCAGTACTTC.

This chain uses TRBV2 with TRBJ1-2; D unresolved. The CDR3 covers 11 residues. The germline V gene encodes CDR1 SNHLY and CDR2 FYNNEI. V lost 4 bases, J lost 6 bases, and 6 bases lay in between. The CDR3 region has the DNA TGTGCCAGCAGTGTGCCGGATGGCTACACCTTC. The encoded protein is CASSVPDGYTF.

The gene calls are TRBV19 and TRBJ1-2; 8 nucleotides line up with TRBD1. The CDR3 is made up of 12 amino acids. The V segment lost 8 bases and the J segment 5 bases; nucleotides outside the gene matches: 4. Germline CDR1 reads LNHDA; CDR2 reads SQIVND (reference sequence). CDR3 DNA sequence: TGTGCCAGTGCCACAGGGGGATATGGCTACACCTTC. It yields the protein CASATGGYGYTF.

The count of this clone is one. The rearrangement joins TRBV4-1 to TRBJ2-7; D is perhaps TRBD1 (5 bases). This CDR3 has 15 amino acids. The ends were cut back, 4 bases at V and 2 bases at J, with 15 bases in the middle. Germline V gene lookup returns CDR1 MGHRA and CDR2 YSYEKL. CDR3 coding DNA: TGCGCCAGCAGCCCCCGACAGTCGATGGCCTACGAGCAGTACTTC. It is translated as CASSPRQSMAYEQYF.

This sequence joins TRBV6-1 and TRBJ1-1; no reliable D call. The germline CDR1 and CDR2 sequences are MNHNS and SASEGT. The CDR3 length is 12 residues. V lost 8 bases and J lost 4, with 11 bases in between. The CDR3 sequence: CASGHLATEAFF. The CDR3 DNA is TGTGCCAGCGGCCATTTAGCCACTGAAGCTTTCTTT.

The rearrangement links TRBV5-1 to TRBJ1-2; a weak D match, TRBD1 (5 bases). From germline, CDR1 is SGHRS and CDR2 YFSETQ. Between the trimmed V and J ends, which lost 6 bases and 2 bases, there was a span of 17 bases. This CDR3 has 15 amino acids. The CDR3 coding sequence is TGCGCCAGCAAACAACTATTACGGGGGAACTATGGCTACACCTTC. It specifies CASKQLLRGNYGYTF.

This clone was counted between two and nine times. The rearrangement joins TRBV5-1 to TRBJ2-7; 9 bases match TRBD2. After removal of 0 bases from V and 3 bases from J, the junction contained 7 bases not matched to a gene. In germline, CDR1 is SGHRS, CDR2 YFSETQ. This CDR3 is 16 amino acids long. This CDR3 is CASSLAAGGAGYEQYF. The CDR3 DNA is TGCGCCAGCAGCTTGGCAGCGGGGGGCGCAGGCTACGAGCAGTACTTC. Supplemented by reference TRBV5-1 and TRBJ2-7, the full variable domain reads KAGVTQTPRYLIKTRGQQVTLSCSPISGHRSVSWYQQTPGQGLQFLFEYFSETQRNKGNFPGRFSGRQFSNSRSEMNVSTLELGDSALYLCASSLAAGGAGYEQYFGPGTRLTVT.

The CDR3 sequence: CASSTPRTGENTEAFF. In DNA, the CDR3 is TGTGCCAGCAGCACGCCCCGGACAGGCGAGAACACTGAAGCTTTCTTT. The chain combines TRBV5-4 with TRBJ1-1, with 7 bases aligning to TRBD1. The CDR3 runs 16 residues. Unmatched junction bases numbered 10, after V lost 4 bases and J lost 1 base. The germline gives CDR1 SGHNT, CDR2 YYREEE (reference sequence).

V gene TRBV2 combines with J gene TRBJ1-4; D is ambiguous. V lost 4 bases and J 0 bases, leaving 9 bases between the germline ends. Germline values: CDR1 SNHLY, CDR2 FYNNEI. CDR3 length: 15 amino acids. The CDR3 coding sequence is TGTGCCAGCAGTGCTCAAGCTGCAACTAATGAAAAACTGTTTTTT. Translation gives CASSAQAATNEKLFF.

This clone was found once. The V call is TRBV11-3, the J call TRBJ2-7; the D gene is possibly TRBD2 (5 bases). The V end was cut by 4 bases, the J end by 0 bases, with 16 bases between. Germline CDR1 is SGHNT and CDR2 is YENEEA. The CDR3 consists of 16 residues. CDR3 DNA: TGTGCCAGCAGCTCAGCTTGGGAGATTAGCTCCTACGAGCAGTACTTC. Protein product: CASSSAWEISSYEQYF.

This sequence joins TRBV14 and TRBJ2-7; D not resolved. The germline CDR1 and CDR2 sequences are SGHDN and FVKESK. The ends were cut back, 4 bases at V and 2 bases at J, with 9 bases in the middle. The CDR3 totals 13 residues. The CDR3 loop reads CASSPQMAYEQYF. The CDR3 bases are TGTGCCAGCAGCCCGCAGATGGCCTACGAGCAGTACTTC.

The rearrangement uses TRBV7-9 and TRBJ2-5, with D tentatively TRBD2 (5 bases). The V end lost 2 bases, the J end lost 1 base, and 11 bases lay between the germline ends. The germline CDR1 and CDR2 sequences are SEHNR and FQNEAQ (reference sequence). The CDR3 loop spans 15 amino acids. The CDR3 DNA reads TGTGCCAGCAGCTTAAAGCGGTTTGGCCAAGAGACCCAGTACTTC. It yields the protein CASSLKRFGQETQYF.

This clone has just one count. V gene TRBV15 combines with J gene TRBJ2-2, with D uncertain. The CDR3 runs to 16 residues. Germline CDR1 LNHNV, CDR2 YYDKDF (reference sequence). V lost 0 bases and J 1 base, leaving 9 bases between the germline ends. The DNA for the CDR3 is TGTGCCACCAGCAGAGAAGTGATCGGGAACACCGGGGAGCTGTTTTTT. It encodes CATSREVIGNTGELFF.